Each of the 29 T cell receptor beta chains below was sequenced from the same sample in a study of T cells in Graves' hyperthyroidism and ophthalmopathy. The TCR beta CDR3 regions underwent amplification using RNA transcripts as the source. First-round RT-PCR targeting the TCR CDR3 was performed with the HTBI primer set. TCRdb used MiXCR to reprocess the multiplex PCR reads, holding one entry per CDR3 protein. The repertoire holds some 720,000 distinct CDR3 sequences, with 16% as singletons. The material sequenced was blood. These receptors came from a man between 18 and 35 years old with Graves' hyperthyroidism.

This clonotype has more than one count but fewer than ten. The rearrangement links TRBV28 to TRBJ1-4, with 9 bases matching TRBD1. The CDR3 consists of 16 residues. Germline assignment: CDR1 MDHEN and CDR2 SYDVKM. The V segment lost 1 base and the J segment 8 bases; nucleotides outside the gene matches: 8. The DNA of the CDR3 is TGTGCCAGCAGTTTATCTCAGACAGGGGGGGGGGAAAAACTGTTTTTT. This encodes CASSLSQTGGGEKLFF.

The J gene is TRBJ2-2, the V gene TRBV7-9; D not certain. Trimming left V 1 base short and J 4 bases short, with 10 bases between. The CDR3 has 15 residues. Germline-derived CDR1 and CDR2 are SEHNR and FQNEAQ (reference sequence). CDR3 DNA sequence: TGTGCCAGCAGCTTAGGATTCCCATTCACCGGGGAGCTGTTTTTT. Its translation is CASSLGFPFTGELFF.

This clonotype was found many times. The V and J genes are TRBV30 and TRBJ2-2; 11 bases align to TRBD2. From germline, CDR1 is GTSNPN and CDR2 SVGIG (reference sequence). V was pared by 0 bases and J by 5 bases, with 8 bases of the junction left unmatched. The CDR3 runs to 17 residues. The CDR3 DNA sequence: TGTGCCTGGAGTGTACCCGCCCGGACTAGCGGGACCGGGGAGCTGTTTTTT. Translating gives CAWSVPARTSGTGELFF.

At least ten counts were recorded for this clonotype. The chain is built from TRBV28 and TRBJ2-1; the match to TRBD2 covers 10 bases. Trimming at V came to 6 bases and at J to 4 bases, leaving 12 bases not matched to a gene. Looked up from germline, CDR1 is MDHEN and CDR2 is SYDVKM. The CDR3 totals 17 residues. CDR3 loop: CASSPNLAGEGYNEQFF. The CDR3 nucleotides read TGTGCCAGCAGCCCTAACCTAGCGGGAGAGGGGTACAATGAGCAGTTCTTC.

This clonotype appeared many times. The chain joins TRBV28 to TRBJ1-6, with 9 bases fitting TRBD1. This CDR3 is 14 amino acids long. J lost 6 bases, V lost 6 bases, and 3 bases had no gene match. Germline V lookup: CDR1 MDHEN, CDR2 SYDVKM. The CDR3 nucleotides are TGTGCCAGCAGCCTGGGACAGGGTAATTCACCCCTCCACTTT. As protein: CASSLGQGNSPLHF.

V gene TRBV5-5 combines with J gene TRBJ2-7, with 7 bases fitting TRBD1. Germline V gene sequence: CDR1 SGHKS, CDR2 YYEKEE (reference sequence). V was clipped by 5 bases and J by 4 bases; unmatched bases: 6. The CDR3 is made up of 13 amino acids. For the CDR3, the DNA is TGTGCCAGCAGTCATACAGGGGTGTACGAGCAGTACTTC. As protein: CASSHTGVYEQYF.

This clonotype was detected ten times or more. The chain joins TRBV28 to TRBJ2-1; TRBD2 matches 13 bases. V shed 6 bases, J shed 4 bases, and the junction held 12 bases outside the gene matches. This CDR3 region has 18 residues. CDR1 and CDR2 from the germline V gene are MDHEN and SYDVKM. This chain's CDR3 is CASRSLTSGRVGYNEQFF. The CDR3 coding sequence is TGTGCCAGCAGGTCGCTTACTAGCGGGAGGGTGGGTTACAATGAGCAGTTCTTC.

Many counts were recorded for this clonotype. The J gene is TRBJ2-1, the V gene TRBV24-1; D not certain. Germline lookup yields CDR1 KGHDR and CDR2 SFDVKD. The CDR3 is 12 residues long. V lost 4 bases and J lost 3, with 3 bases in between. The CDR3 region is CATSDSYNEQFF. The DNA of the CDR3 is TGTGCCACCAGTGACAGCTACAATGAGCAGTTCTTC.

This clonotype was picked up a small number of times. The chain has TRBV20-1 and TRBJ1-6; tentative D call: TRBD1 (5 bases). The CDR3 length is 15 residues. The germline V gene encodes CDR1 DFQATT and CDR2 SNEGSKA (reference sequence). Trimming took 0 bases from V and 6 from J, leaving 12 bases between them. CDR3: CSARDQGTVNSPLHF. CDR3 coding DNA: TGCAGTGCTAGAGATCAAGGGACTGTTAATTCACCCCTCCACTTT.

This clonotype was counted between two and nine times. The chain joins TRBV30 to TRBJ2-4; D is perhaps TRBD1 (6 bases). Germline V gene lookup returns CDR1 GTSNPN and CDR2 SVGIG (reference sequence). There are 14 residues in the CDR3. V lost 4 bases to trimming and J lost 0 bases, with 10 bases between them. CDR3 region: CAWTGTLAKNIQYF. CDR3 DNA sequence: TGTGCCTGGACCGGGACATTAGCCAAAAACATTCAGTACTTC. The full variable domain, in which reference TRBV30 and TRBJ2-4 provide the parts outside the CDR3, is SQTIHQWPATLVQPVGSPLSLECTVEGTSNPNLYWYRQAAGRGLQLLFYSVGIGQISSEVPQNLSASRPQDRQFILSSKKLLLSDSGFYLCAWTGTLAKNIQYFGAGTRLSVL.

This clonotype was observed many times. The chain carries TRBV2 and TRBJ1-2, with 7 nucleotides matching TRBD1. J was trimmed by 7 bases and V by 7 bases; bases with no gene match: 9. The CDR3 is 13 residues long. Germline-derived CDR1 and CDR2 are SNHLY and FYNNEI. CDR3 bases: TGTGCCAGCACAGACAGGGTGTCGTCTGGCTACACCTTC. Protein sequence: CASTDRVSSGYTF.

This clonotype occurred many times. The J gene is TRBJ2-7, the V gene TRBV7-2; TRBD2 aligns across 9 bases. V shed 4 bases and J 6 bases; nucleotides not matched to a gene: 10. The CDR3 has 15 residues. CDR1 is SGHTA, CDR2 FQGNSA, per germline. CDR3 nucleotide sequence: TGTGCCAGCAGCTCTGGAGGAGCGGGAGGCCCCGAGCAGTACTTC. Translated: CASSSGGAGGPEQYF.

In this sample, this clonotype turned up a few times. The chain couples TRBV27 to TRBJ2-3; 9 bases fit TRBD2. CDR1 MNHEY and CDR2 SMNVEV come from the germline V gene (reference sequence). The CDR3 extends over 18 amino acids. V trimming: 4 bases; J trimming: 2 bases; junction bases outside the gene matches: 13. The CDR3: CASSSEPHRLADTDTQYF. DNA for the CDR3: TGTGCCAGCAGTTCCGAGCCCCACCGACTAGCGGACACAGATACGCAGTATTTT.

This chain uses TRBV19 with TRBJ2-6, with a possible D match to TRBD1 (5 bases). CDR1 is LNHDA and CDR2 is SQIVND in the germline V gene (reference sequence). V lost 8 bases to trimming and J lost 0 bases, with 20 bases between them. This CDR3 region has 18 residues. The CDR3 here is CASHLTGTTSSGANVLTF. The CDR3 DNA follows: TGTGCCAGTCACCTTACAGGAACGACAAGCTCTGGGGCCAACGTCCTGACTTTC. The entire variable domain, with the rest obtained from reference TRBV19 and TRBJ2-6, is as follows: DGGITQSPKYLFRKEGQNVTLSCEQNLNHDAMYWYRQDPGQGLRLIYYSQIVNDFQKGDIAEGYSVSREKKESFPLTVTSAQKNPTAFYLCASHLTGTTSSGANVLTFGAGSRLTVL.

The table lists this clonotype with a few counts. V and J are TRBV6-1 and TRBJ1-5; D is uncertain. V was pared by 6 bases and J by 4 bases, with 10 bases between. The CDR3 has 13 amino acids. Germline CDR1 and CDR2: MNHNS and SASEGT. The CDR3 reads CASSWAANQPQHF. CDR3 in DNA: TGTGCCAGCAGCTGGGCAGCTAATCAGCCCCAGCATTTT.

This clonotype was detected only a few times. The V and J genes are TRBV12-3 or TRBV12-4 and TRBJ2-1; 8 bases fit TRBD2. The CDR3 is 15 amino acids. The V segment lost 6 bases and the J segment 5 bases; nucleotides outside the gene matches: 9. Written as DNA, the CDR3 is TGTGCCAGCAGCCACACGGGACTAGGAGACAATGAGCAGTTCTTC. It translates to CASSHTGLGDNEQFF.

This clonotype appeared many times. J is TRBJ2-5 and V is TRBV28, with D perhaps matching TRBD1 (5 bases). This CDR3 has 16 residues. Germline values: CDR1 MDHEN, CDR2 SYDVKM. V lost 2 bases and J 0 bases, leaving 13 bases between the germline ends. The CDR3 protein is CASSLGRAEYQETQYF. In DNA form, the CDR3 reads TGTGCCAGCAGTTTAGGCAGGGCGGAGTACCAAGAGACCCAGTACTTC.

This clonotype was detected ten times or more. The chain carries TRBV30 and TRBJ1-2; unclear D gene. Germline values: CDR1 GTSNPN, CDR2 SVGIG (reference sequence). V shed 3 bases and J shed 2 bases, with 7 bases lying between them. The CDR3 loop spans 12 amino acids. CDR3 DNA sequence: TGTGCCTGGAGCATCAGCAACTATGGCTACACCTTC. Amino acids: CAWSISNYGYTF.

The chain is built from TRBV20-1 and TRBJ2-1, with a weak D call TRBD2 (6 bases). V was shortened by 0 bases and J by 13 bases, with 13 bases between the two germline ends. Germline V gives CDR1 DFQATT, CDR2 SNEGSKA (reference sequence). The CDR3 contains 12 residues. The CDR3 region is CSARELARPQFF. CDR3 bases: TGCAGTGCTAGAGAACTAGCCCGTCCACAGTTCTTC.

This clonotype was detected ten times or more. The CDR3 DNA reads as TGTGCCAGCAGCTTGACAGTTATGAACACTGAAGCTTTCTTT. Its translation: CASSLTVMNTEAFF. The chain combines TRBV5-6 with TRBJ1-1; D gene ambiguous. The germline V and J ends were trimmed by 1 base and 0 bases, with 7 bases remaining between them. The CDR3 runs to 14 residues. CDR1 is SGHDT, CDR2 YYEEEE, per germline.

The sample holds a few counts of this clonotype. The rearrangement joins TRBV12-3 or TRBV12-4 to TRBJ1-1; D is uncertain. Trimming pared 3 bases from V and 11 bases from J, leaving 16 bases between. This CDR3 is built from 13 residues. CDR3 sequence: CASSFEEQSSAFF. Here the CDR3 DNA reads TGTGCCAGCAGTTTTGAGGAACAGTCCAGCGCTTTCTTT.

This clonotype has just a few counts. The chain combines TRBV29-1 with TRBJ2-1; TRBD1 matches 7 bases. Germline-derived CDR1 and CDR2 are SQVTM and ANQGSEA. V lost 6 bases and J lost 4; bases outside the gene matches: 9. This CDR3 comprises 14 residues. CDR3 in DNA: TGCAGCGTCCGAGGGACAGACCAGTACAATGAGCAGTTCTTC. Residues: CSVRGTDQYNEQFF.

This chain joins TRBV28 and TRBJ1-3, with 9 bases aligning to TRBD1. Germline V CDR1 and CDR2: MDHEN, SYDVKM. CDR3 size: 18 residues. V lost 4 bases, J lost 3 bases, and 13 bases stayed unmatched. Here the CDR3 DNA reads TGTGCCAGCAGTTCATGGACAGGGGCGGATCGAAGTGGAAACACCATATATTTT. Its protein product is CASSSWTGADRSGNTIYF.

This clonotype was seen a few times. In DNA, the CDR3 is TGTGCCAGCGGAAGGTCCCCGGGCTACGAGCAGTACTTC. Translating it yields CASGRSPGYEQYF. This chain uses TRBV12-3 or TRBV12-4 with TRBJ2-7; no reliable D call. Trimming removed 8 bases at V and 3 bases at J, with 14 bases between. This CDR3 contains 13 residues.

This clonotype was picked up many times. The rearrangement links TRBV20-1 to TRBJ1-4; 8 bases line up with TRBD1. The CDR3 runs 13 residues. The trim removed 4 bases at V and 8 bases at J, leaving 6 bases unmatched. CDR1 is DFQATT and CDR2 is SNEGSKA in the germline V gene (reference sequence). CDR3 sequence (DNA): TGCAGTGCTATCGACAGGGGCGGAGAAAAACTGTTTTTT. This sequence encodes CSAIDRGGEKLFF.

The CDR3 reads CASSPGQVYTEAFF. CDR3 in DNA: TGTGCCAGCAGTCCGGGACAGGTATATACTGAAGCTTTCTTT. The chain is built from TRBV28 and TRBJ1-1; 8 positions match TRBD1. V lost 5 bases to trimming and J lost 5 bases; unmatched junction nucleotides: 7. In germline, CDR1 is MDHEN, CDR2 SYDVKM. This CDR3 contains 14 residues.

In this sample, this clonotype turned up a few times. The genes are TRBV29-1 and TRBJ1-2; 8 bases fit TRBD1. The V gene's germline CDR1 is SQVTM and CDR2 ANQGSEA. This CDR3 is 14 amino acids long. The junction had 8 bases not matched to a gene; V was cut back by 0 bases and J by 8 bases. CDR3 amino acids: CSVEERTGNGGYTF. The CDR3, as DNA: TGCAGCGTTGAAGAGAGGACAGGGAATGGCGGCTACACCTTC.

The chain employs TRBV20-1 and TRBJ2-1; 8 bases are a match to TRBD1. The CDR3 is made up of 18 amino acids. Germline assignment: CDR1 DFQATT and CDR2 SNEGSKA (reference sequence). Unmatched junction bases numbered 13, after V lost 1 base and J lost 2 bases. The CDR3 DNA follows: TGCAGTGCTAGAGGCCTTCCCGATCCAGGGGGCACCTACAATGAGCAGTTCTTC. The encoded protein is CSARGLPDPGGTYNEQFF.

The CDR3 spells CASSLGTGGERYGYTF. For the CDR3, the DNA is TGTGCCAGCAGTCTCGGGACAGGGGGTGAGCGCTATGGCTACACCTTC. This chain links TRBV6-1 with TRBJ1-2; 11 nucleotides match TRBD1. The CDR3 has 16 amino acids. Germline V CDR1 and CDR2: MNHNS, SASEGT. Losses at the gene ends were 5 bases for V and 4 bases for J; bases not matched to a gene: 9.